This TCR beta chain was found in a study of technical replicates of blood from several donors. Assay used: immunoSEQ multiplex PCR; TCRdb lists only in-frame clones, some missing. The top ten hold about 0.41% of the sample, which has tens of thousands of clones, 95% to 96% seen once. The germline V gene encodes CDR1 MGHRA and CDR2 YSYEKL. This CDR3 spans 13 amino acids. Trimming at V came to 5 bases and at J to 1 base, leaving 1 base not matched to a gene. The sample taken for sequencing was T cells isolated from PBMCs. The sequence was obtained from a human donor in good health. The chain is built from TRBV4-1 and TRBJ1-1; 7 positions match TRBD1. Here the CDR3 reads CASSSGGNTEAFF. The DNA for the CDR3 is TGCGCCAGCAGCTCAGGGGGGAACACTGAAGCTTTCTTT.